The source of this T cell receptor (beta chain) is a study of T cell repertoires in aging, cancer and after chemotherapy. A mixed TRB-A/B primer pool amplified rearranged TRB by multiplex touch-down PCR. Each CDR3 protein gets one entry after TCRdb re-called the multiplex PCR reads with MiXCR. The sample carries about 7,800 distinct CDR3 sequences, 35% to 50% recorded once. Amplification of TCR beta used genomic DNA extracted from peripheral blood. This clonotype is medium-sized (0.01 to 0.1%). V lost 4 bases, J lost 0 bases, and 9 bases lay in between. In germline, CDR1 is SQVTM, CDR2 ANQGSEA. The CDR3 totals 13 residues.

The receptor was derived from a human donor with a solid tumor. Sequenced material: blood. The J gene is TRBJ1-1, the V gene TRBV29-1; no reliable D call. CDR3 residues: CSVVAIMNTEAFF. CDR3 nucleotides: TGCAGCGTTGTGGCGATCATGAACACTGAAGCTTTCTTT.